This TCR beta chain was sequenced for a study of metastatic and nonmetastatic thyroid tumors. Study background: Where malignant and benign thyroid patients were concerned, repertoires were compared across blood and tumor or nodule tissue. Study-wide points: Benign nodules reportedly had significantly lower TCR beta diversity than malignant thyroid tumors in blood and tumor.

No treatment had been given to any patient before thyroid surgery. The CDR3 covers 15 residues. Losses at the gene ends were 5 bases for V and 1 base for J; bases not matched to a gene: 7. Germline CDR1 is SGHTA and CDR2 is FQGTGA. As originally analysed: To classify distant metastasis in papillary thyroid cancer, a model was built from CDR3 differences across clinicopathological groups. With MiXCR, TCRdb reprocessed the PCR reads. Clone size and V and J calls follow TCRdb, not the original study. The sample contains tens of thousands of clones, around a quarter of which appear only once. The table lists this clone with many counts. What it binds is not known.

The receptor comes from a female donor with papillary thyroid cancer or a benign thyroid nodule (not recorded which). Some clones in this sample may be carry-over from other donors' samples. The chain couples TRBV7-3 to TRBJ2-5, with 7 bases aligning to TRBD2. Material for sequencing was blood. CDR3 loop: CASSNYGTTQETQYF. The CDR3 DNA sequence: TGTGCCAGCAGCAACTACGGGACTACCCAAGAGACCCAGTACTTC.